Shown below are 6 T cell receptor beta chains from a single sample sequenced in a study of post-analysis software for immune sequencing data (dated by TCRdb to the mid-2010s). Here is what the overall study found, with its caveats: Significantly higher frequencies in patients than in controls were found for roughly 5 TRBV segments, including TRBV5-6, TRBV5-1 and TRBV20-1.

These receptors' targets are unknown. The receptor library was made with PCR. The listed sequencing device is Illumina HiSeq 2500. To reduce PCR and sequencing biases, unique molecular identifiers were incorporated into the TCR beta cDNA libraries. The public sequencing data were trimmed at Q25 with fastp and processed into clonotypes with MiXCR by TCRdb, which kept only in-frame beta chains. Every entry covers one CDR3 protein and lists the most common genes and DNA from its rows. A total of roughly 650,000 distinct CDR3 sequences appear in this sample, approximately 59% of them only once. The ten top clones hold 11% of the sample. The sequenced sample consisted of blood. The receptors shown here come from a girl aged 2 to 9 with multiple sclerosis.

This clonotype came up a few times. The chain is built from TRBV20-1 and TRBJ2-5, with D tentatively TRBD1 (6 bases). The length of the CDR3 is 14 residues. V was pared by 3 bases and J by 4 bases, with 15 bases between. The germline V gene encodes CDR1 DFQATT and CDR2 SNEGSKA (reference sequence). Written as DNA, the CDR3 is TGCAGTGCTAGGCCCCCAGGGGTCGGAGAGACCCAGTACTTC. Residues: CSARPPGVGETQYF.

In this sample, this clonotype turned up once. The chain joins TRBV6-5 to TRBJ2-2; D is unclear. The germline V gene has CDR1 MNHEY and CDR2 SVGAGI. This CDR3 spans 14 amino acids. Trimming cost V 7 bases and J 4 bases, with 13 bases left between them. The CDR3 protein is CASKVASSTGELFF. DNA for the CDR3: TGTGCCAGCAAGGTCGCTTCTTCCACCGGGGAGCTGTTTTTT.

This chain links TRBV29-1 with TRBJ1-2; TRBD1 is a possible D gene (5 bases). The CDR3 covers 12 residues. Trimming left V 2 bases short and J 7 bases short, with 11 bases between. CDR1 is SQVTM and CDR2 is ANQGSEA in the germline V gene. CDR3 nucleotide sequence: TGCAGCGTTGAACAGGGTTCCTCTGGCTACACCTTC. Residues: CSVEQGSSGYTF.

The rearrangement links TRBV10-3 to TRBJ2-5; 9 nucleotides line up with TRBD2. The J segment lost 4 bases and the V segment lost 4 bases, leaving 10 bases of the junction unmatched. This CDR3 has 16 amino acids. CDR1 is ENHRY, CDR2 SYGVKD, per germline. As DNA, the CDR3 is TGTGCCATCAGTGGGAAGAGCGGGAGGTTAGGAGAGACCCAGTACTTC. It is translated as CAISGKSGRLGETQYF.

The chain has TRBV20-1 and TRBJ2-5; tentatively, D is TRBD2 (5 bases). The CDR3 length is 15 residues. Germline-derived CDR1 and CDR2 are DFQATT and SNEGSKA (reference sequence). Trimming took off 3 bases at V and 4 bases at J, with 18 bases between the two ends. CDR3 in DNA: TGCAGTGCTAGGGCCGGAGGTACATCTGGAGAGACCCAGTACTTC. It encodes CSARAGGTSGETQYF.

The chain links TRBV4-2 to TRBJ2-7; TRBD2 matches 7 bases. Unmatched junction bases numbered 2, after V lost 0 bases and J lost 0 bases. Germline lookup yields CDR1 LGHNA and CDR2 YNFKEQ. There are 15 residues in the CDR3. The CDR3 here is CASSQDRDYSYEQYF. The CDR3 DNA reads TGTGCCAGCAGCCAAGACCGGGACTACTCCTACGAGCAGTACTTC.